This T cell receptor beta chain originates from a study of T cells in Graves' hyperthyroidism and ophthalmopathy. Study findings and constraints: In blood, most of the thyroid clonotypes expanded above 0.001 were also present.

The trim removed 5 bases at V and 3 bases at J, leaving 4 bases unmatched. In germline, CDR1 is MDHEN, CDR2 SYDVKM. The CDR3 totals 15 residues. Regions amplified from RNA transcripts were the TCR beta CDR3 regions. Researchers ran a first-round RT-PCR on the TCR CDR3 using the HTBI primer set. TCRdb fed the multiplex PCR reads into MiXCR, producing one record per CDR3 protein. The table lists hundreds of thousands of distinct CDR3 sequences, approximately 25% of them singletons. Diagnosis of hyperthyroidism was new in patients aged 18 to 65, and its duration was under 2 months. Many counts were recorded for this clonotype. Its cognate antigen is unknown.

This sequence originates from a man aged 45-65 years with Graves' hyperthyroidism. The source material was blood. The chain links TRBV28 to TRBJ2-1, with 10 bases that match TRBD2. CDR3 DNA: TGTGCCAGCAGTCCGGCTAGCGGGAGCTACAATGAGCAGTTCTTC. Translation gives CASSPASGSYNEQFF.